The rows below give T cell receptor beta chains drawn from one sample of a study of T-cell memory formation after mild COVID-19. TCRdb re-called the 5' RACE reads through MiXCR, storing one row per CDR3 protein. The sample carries about 260,000 distinct CDR3 sequences, 8% to 10% recorded once. The sequenced material came from PBMCs or a T cell subset sorted from them (not recorded which). These receptors were taken from a man between 18 and 35 years old who had mild COVID-19 (a few samples of this study predate the infection). Cell type and time point are not known. Both conserved end residues are part of each CDR3. D genes are given only for firm matches. Size tells how often a clone was seen (once, few, many) or the class of an expanded clone, and some rows leave it out.

>.|TRBV27|.|TRBJ1-5
CASSFRGSNQPQHF
TGTGCCAGCAGTTTCAGGGGAAGCAATCAGCCCCAGCATTTT
>.|TRBV27|.|TRBJ1-5
CASSRVEHINQPQHF
TGTGCCAGCAGCAGGGTAGAACACATTAATCAGCCCCAGCATTTT
>.|TRBV5-4|TRBD2|TRBJ2-7
CASSPSRGSSYEQYF
TGTGCCAGCAGCCCCTCGCGGGGGTCCTCCTACGAGCAGTACTTC
>.|TRBV4-2|TRBD1|TRBJ1-2
CASSEGTGEGYTF
TGTGCCAGCAGCGAAGGGACAGGGGAAGGCTACACCTTC
>few|TRBV20-1|.|TRBJ1-2
CSARDYRVYGYTF
TGCAGTGCTAGAGATTACAGGGTCTATGGCTACACCTTC
>few|TRBV20-1|TRBD1|TRBJ1-6
CSASDREWTLHF
TGCAGTGCTAGTGACAGGGAGTGGACCCTCCACTTT
>many|TRBV12-3/TRBV12-4|.|TRBJ2-3
CASSFGESTDTQYF
TGTGCCAGCAGTTTTGGGGAAAGCACAGATACGCAGTATTTT
>few|TRBV7-2|.|TRBJ2-4
CASSLAGTGTRIQYF
TGTGCCAGCAGCTTAGCCGGGACCGGGACGAGGATTCAGTACTTC
>few|TRBV20-1|TRBD1|TRBJ2-5
CSAPPRDRQETQYF
TGCAGTGCTCCTCCTCGGGACAGACAAGAGACCCAGTACTTC
>few|TRBV19|.|TRBJ1-5
CASSALQGLGQPQHF
TGTGCCAGTAGTGCATTACAGGGTCTTGGGCAGCCCCAGCATTTT
>.|TRBV12-3/TRBV12-4|TRBD1|TRBJ2-4
CASSPGTGGRSKNIQYF
TGTGCCAGCAGTCCCGGGACAGGGGGCCGATCCAAAAACATTCAGTACTTC
>.|TRBV5-1|TRBD1|TRBJ1-1
CASSTLSRGDTEAFF
TGCGCCAGCAGCACACTATCCAGGGGGGATACTGAAGCTTTCTTT
>.|TRBV3-1|.|TRBJ2-5
CASSQLDQETQYF
TGTGCCAGCAGCCAATTGGACCAAGAGACCCAGTACTTC
>.|TRBV9|.|TRBJ1-5
CASSLTSQNQPQHF
TGTGCCAGCAGCCTAACTTCCCAGAATCAGCCCCAGCATTTT
>few|TRBV7-2|.|TRBJ1-1
CASSLIGANTEAFF
TGTGCCAGCAGCTTAATAGGGGCGAACACTGAAGCTTTCTTT
>few|TRBV5-1|.|TRBJ1-6
CASSPDSYSPLHF
TGCGCCAGCAGCCCGGACAGTTATTCACCCCTCCACTTT
>few|TRBV20-1|.|TRBJ2-3
CSARNVGGDTDTQYF
TGCAGTGCTAGAAATGTTGGAGGAGACACAGATACGCAGTATTTT
>few|TRBV6-1|.|TRBJ1-2
CASSVMGNYGYTF
TGTGCCAGCAGTGTAATGGGGAACTATGGCTACACCTTC
>.|TRBV4-3|.|TRBJ1-2
CASSQGRIASYYGYTF
TGCGCCAGCAGCCAAGGCCGAATAGCTTCCTACTATGGCTACACCTTC
>.|TRBV3-1|.|TRBJ2-3
CASCQELPYTQYF
TGTGCCAGCTGCCAGGAGTTGCCTTATACGCAGTATTTT
>many|TRBV11-2|TRBD2|TRBJ2-2
CASSLLAGPNTGELFF
TGTGCCAGCAGCTTATTAGCGGGCCCAAACACCGGGGAGCTGTTTTTT
>many|TRBV12-3/TRBV12-4|.|TRBJ2-3
CASRDRDTQYF
TGTGCCAGCAGAGACCGAGATACGCAGTATTTT
>.|TRBV5-4|.|TRBJ2-7
CATAGGSYEQYF
TGTGCCACCGCCGGCGGGTCCTACGAGCAGTACTTC
>.|TRBV14|.|TRBJ1-2
CASSQKDLNYGYTF
TGTGCCAGCAGCCAAAAGGACCTCAACTATGGCTACACCTTC
>many|TRBV4-1|.|TRBJ1-1
CASSRINTGTANTEAFF
TGCGCCAGCAGCCGGATTAATACCGGGACGGCGAACACTGAAGCTTTCTTT
>few|TRBV6-6|.|TRBJ2-5
CASSRDYLTQYF
TGTGCCAGCAGTAGAGACTATCTGACCCAGTACTTC
>.|TRBV6-5|TRBD2|TRBJ2-5
CASRRGGGETQYF
TGTGCCAGCAGACGGGGCGGGGGAGAGACCCAGTACTTC
>.|TRBV7-2|TRBD2|TRBJ2-3
CASSIRLAGGTDTQYF
TGTGCCAGCAGCATACGACTAGCGGGGGGCACAGATACGCAGTATTTT
>.|TRBV7-9|.|TRBJ2-1
CASSPVDEQFF
TGTGCCAGCAGCCCCGTGGATGAGCAGTTCTTC
>few|TRBV20-1|TRBD1|TRBJ1-1
CSARETGDTEAFF
TGCAGTGCTAGAGAGACAGGGGACACTGAAGCTTTCTTT
>few|TRBV5-1|.|TRBJ1-1
CASSQGPENTEAFF
TGCGCCAGCAGCCAGGGACCTGAGAACACTGAAGCTTTCTTT
>.|TRBV12-3/TRBV12-4|TRBD1|TRBJ1-6
CASSFRDRGSSPLHF
TGTGCCAGCAGTTTCCGGGACAGGGGGAGTTCACCCCTCCACTTT
>many|TRBV18|.|TRBJ2-2
CASSRGRADTGELFF
TGTGCCAGCTCACGAGGACGCGCGGACACCGGGGAGCTGTTTTTT
>many|TRBV9|.|TRBJ1-3
CASSALRGEGNTIYF
TGTGCCAGCAGTGCTCTTCGGGGGGAGGGCAACACCATATATTTT
>.|TRBV7-8|.|TRBJ2-1
CASSFPRDHSYNEQFF
TGTGCCAGCAGTTTCCCCCGGGACCACTCCTACAATGAGCAGTTCTTC
>.|TRBV10-3|TRBD1|TRBJ1-5
CAISEPGQDNQPQHF
TGTGCCATCAGTGAGCCGGGACAGGACAATCAGCCCCAGCATTTT
>many|TRBV6-2/TRBV6-3|TRBD1|TRBJ2-5
CASSGTGETQYF
TGTGCCAGCAGCGGGACAGGAGAGACCCAGTACTTC
>many|TRBV20-1|.|TRBJ1-5
CSARTPLGPQHF
TGCAGTGCGAGAACCCCACTTGGGCCCCAGCATTTT
>many|TRBV6-2/TRBV6-3|TRBD2|TRBJ2-1
CASSYPSGDYNEQFF
TGTGCCAGCAGTTACCCCAGCGGGGACTACAATGAGCAGTTCTTC
>few|TRBV7-9|TRBD1|TRBJ1-1
CASSLGQGGTAFF
TGTGCCAGCAGCTTGGGACAGGGTGGGACAGCTTTCTTT
>.|TRBV11-2|.|TRBJ1-6
CASSFWAVDSPLHF
TGTGCCAGCAGCTTTTGGGCAGTAGATTCACCCCTCCACTTT
>.|TRBV4-1|.|TRBJ1-6
CASSQQGSSYNSPLHF
TGCGCCAGCAGCCAACAGGGGAGCTCCTATAATTCACCCCTCCACTTT